This T cell receptor beta chain appears in the sequencing data of a study of metastatic and nonmetastatic thyroid tumors (TCRdb year 2020). About the full investigation: Repertoires were compared across peripheral blood and tumor or nodule tissue samples from malignant and benign thyroid patients. The study at large found these results: In both blood and tumor samples, malignant tumors were reported to have significantly higher TCR beta diversity than benign nodules.

Libraries were constructed by PCR. TCRdb lists the instrument as Illumina HiSeq 4000. High-throughput sequencing was used to profile the TCR beta-chain CDR3 region of every patient. From the authors' description of their analysis: A classifier to discriminate distant-metastatic papillary thyroid cancer patients was built from CDR3 differences across clinicopathological groups. The Shannon index was used to measure repertoire diversity, and the Morisita-Horn index was used to measure how similar tumor and blood repertoires were. TCRdb reanalyzed the raw reads on its own, using fastp at Q25 for trimming and MiXCR for clone calling, and kept in-frame beta chains. The V and J calls here are based on TCRdb, not the publication. The sample data list more than 10,000 clones, and around 23% of these were observed just once. 3% to 4.5% of the sample rests with the top ten. Before undergoing thyroid surgery, none of the patients had been given any kind of treatment. The study retrospectively analysed patient clinical samples collected from 2012 to 2018 using T-cell receptor beta sequencing.

A remark on this clone: Its antigen target is currently unknown. Per-base quality was not reported, and no clone a single base away is much larger than it.

Source material: blood. The origin of this receptor is a female donor with papillary thyroid cancer or a benign thyroid nodule (not recorded which). Some clones in this sample may be carry-over from other donors' samples.

The DNA sequence follows: TGTGCCAGCAGCTTAGAGACAGGGTCCTACGAGCAGTACTTC. This translates into CASSLETGSYEQYF. Recombination joined TRBV11-3 with TRBJ2-7; the central 7 bases match TRBD1. The cysteine opens and the phenylalanine closes a CDR3 of 14 amino acids. Here the CDR3 DNA is all that survives: 42 bases in frame from base 1. Clipping removes 0 bases from V and 1 base from J, with 0 as the unmatched junction base count. The germline V gene specifies SGHNT as CDR1 and YENEEA as CDR2. Supplemented by the reference TRBV11-3 and TRBJ2-7 proteins around the CDR3, the complete variable domain is EAGVVQSPRYKIIEKKQPVAFWCNPISGHNTLYWYLQNLGQGPELLIRYENEEAVDDSQLPKDRFSAERLKGVDSTLKIQPAELGDSAVYLCASSLETGSYEQYFGPGTRLTVT.